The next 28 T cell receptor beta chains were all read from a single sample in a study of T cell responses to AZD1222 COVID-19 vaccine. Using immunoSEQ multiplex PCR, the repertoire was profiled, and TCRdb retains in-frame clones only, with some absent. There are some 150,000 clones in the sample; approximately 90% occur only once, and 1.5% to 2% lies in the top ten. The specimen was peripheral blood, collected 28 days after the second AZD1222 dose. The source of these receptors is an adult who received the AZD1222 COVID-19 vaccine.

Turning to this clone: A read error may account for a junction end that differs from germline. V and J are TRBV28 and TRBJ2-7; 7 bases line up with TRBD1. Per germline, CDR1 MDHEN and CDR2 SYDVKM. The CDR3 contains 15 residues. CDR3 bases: TGTGCCAGCAGGGGACAGTCACTCAGCTCCGACGAGCAGTACTTC. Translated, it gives CASRGQSLSSDEQYF.

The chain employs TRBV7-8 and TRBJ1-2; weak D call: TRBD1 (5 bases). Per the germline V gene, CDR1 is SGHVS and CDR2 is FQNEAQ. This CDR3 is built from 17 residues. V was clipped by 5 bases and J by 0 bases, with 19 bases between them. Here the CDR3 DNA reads TGTGCCAGCAGCGCCGGGACTTCGAACCCAGCTAACTATGGCTACACCTTC. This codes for CASSAGTSNPANYGYTF. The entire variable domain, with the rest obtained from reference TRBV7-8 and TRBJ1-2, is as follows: GAGVSQSPRYKVAKRGQDVALRCDPISGHVSLFWYQQALGQGPEFLTYFQNEAQLDKSGLPSDRFFAERPEGSVSTLKIQRTQQEDSAVYLCASSAGTSNPANYGYTFGSGTRLTVV.

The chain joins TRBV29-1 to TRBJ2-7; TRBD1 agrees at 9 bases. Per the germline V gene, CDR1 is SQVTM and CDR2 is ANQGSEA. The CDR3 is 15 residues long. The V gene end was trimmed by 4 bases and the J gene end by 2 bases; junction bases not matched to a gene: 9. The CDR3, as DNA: TGCAGCGTTGGGGGACAGGGAAGTAGTGCCTACGAGCAGTACTTC. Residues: CSVGGQGSSAYEQYF.

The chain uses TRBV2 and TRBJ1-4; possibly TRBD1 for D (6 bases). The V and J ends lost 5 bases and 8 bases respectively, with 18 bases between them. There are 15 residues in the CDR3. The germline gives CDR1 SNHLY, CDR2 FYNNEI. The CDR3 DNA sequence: TGTGCCAGCAGTCAGCGGCGAGGGGGAGGGGAAAAACTGTTTTTT. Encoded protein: CASSQRRGGGEKLFF.

Here the CDR3 reads CACARERINEQFF. CDR3 DNA sequence: TGTGCCTGTGCGCGGGAACGAATCAATGAGCAGTTCTTC. The chain has TRBV7-2 and TRBJ2-1; D might be TRBD2 (6 bases). The germline V gene has CDR1 SGHTA and CDR2 FQGNSA. V lost 11 bases, J lost 6 bases, and 17 bases lay in between. This CDR3 has 13 amino acids.

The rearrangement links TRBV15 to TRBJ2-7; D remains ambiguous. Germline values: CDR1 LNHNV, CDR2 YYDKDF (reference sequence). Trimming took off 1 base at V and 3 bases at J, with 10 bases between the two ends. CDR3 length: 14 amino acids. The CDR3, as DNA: TGTGCCACCAGCAGAGGCCGAAAGGGCTACGAGCAGTACTTC. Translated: CATSRGRKGYEQYF.

CDR3 DNA sequence: TGCGCCAGCAGCTTGGCCTCTCACAATGAGCAGTTCTTC. As protein: CASSLASHNEQFF. The chain uses TRBV5-1 and TRBJ2-1, with unresolved D. This CDR3 has 13 amino acids. Trimming took 0 bases from V and 5 from J, leaving 6 bases between them. Germline-derived CDR1 and CDR2 are SGHRS and YFSETQ.

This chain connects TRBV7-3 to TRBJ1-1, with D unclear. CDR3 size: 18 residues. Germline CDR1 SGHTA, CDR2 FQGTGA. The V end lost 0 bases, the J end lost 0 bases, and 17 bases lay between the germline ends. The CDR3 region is CASSLTVSETLMNTEAFF. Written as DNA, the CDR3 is TGTGCCAGCAGCTTAACGGTATCTGAGACATTAATGAACACTGAAGCTTTCTTT.

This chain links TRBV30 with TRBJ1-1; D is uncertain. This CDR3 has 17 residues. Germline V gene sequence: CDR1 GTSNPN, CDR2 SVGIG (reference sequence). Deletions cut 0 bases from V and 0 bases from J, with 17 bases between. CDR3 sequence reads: CAWSVFPPGFMNTEAFF. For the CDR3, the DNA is TGTGCCTGGAGTGTTTTCCCTCCGGGTTTCATGAACACTGAAGCTTTCTTT.

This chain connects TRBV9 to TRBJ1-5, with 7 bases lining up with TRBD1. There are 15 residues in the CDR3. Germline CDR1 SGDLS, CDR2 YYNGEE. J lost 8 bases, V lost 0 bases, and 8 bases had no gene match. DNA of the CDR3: TGTGCCAGCAGCGTAGGTGCAGGGGGGAGGGAGCCCCAGCATTTT. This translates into CASSVGAGGREPQHF.

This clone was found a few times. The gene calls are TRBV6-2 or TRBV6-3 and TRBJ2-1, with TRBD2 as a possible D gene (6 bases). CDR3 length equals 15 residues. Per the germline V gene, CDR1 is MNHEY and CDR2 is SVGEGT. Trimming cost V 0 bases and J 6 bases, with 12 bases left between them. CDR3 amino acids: CASSYSEGSANEQFF. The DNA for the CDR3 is TGTGCCAGCAGTTACTCGGAGGGATCGGCCAATGAGCAGTTCTTC.

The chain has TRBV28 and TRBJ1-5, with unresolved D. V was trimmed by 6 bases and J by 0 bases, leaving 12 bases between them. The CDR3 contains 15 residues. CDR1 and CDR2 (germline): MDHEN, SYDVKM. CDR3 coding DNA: TGTGCCAGCAGAACTTCGGACGTTAGCAATCAGCCCCAGCATTTT. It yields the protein CASRTSDVSNQPQHF. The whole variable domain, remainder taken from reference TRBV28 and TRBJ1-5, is DVKVTQSSRYLVKRTGEKVFLECVQDMDHENMFWYRQDPGLGLRLIYFSYDVKMKEKGDIPEGYSVSREKKERFSLILESASTNQTSMYLCASRTSDVSNQPQHFGDGTRLSIL.

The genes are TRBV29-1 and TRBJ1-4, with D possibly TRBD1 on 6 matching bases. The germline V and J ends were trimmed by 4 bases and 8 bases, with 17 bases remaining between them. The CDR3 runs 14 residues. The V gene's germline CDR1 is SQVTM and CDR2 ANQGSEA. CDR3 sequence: CSVVGGGVGEKLFF. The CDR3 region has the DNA TGCAGCGTTGTGGGAGGGGGTGTGGGAGAAAAACTGTTTTTT.

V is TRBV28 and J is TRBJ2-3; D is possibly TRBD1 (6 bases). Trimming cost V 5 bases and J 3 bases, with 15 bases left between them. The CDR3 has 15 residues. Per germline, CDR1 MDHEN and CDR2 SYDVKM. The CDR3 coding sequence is TGTGCCAGCAGTAGGGGGATCGGTGATACAGATACGCAGTATTTT. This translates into CASSRGIGDTDTQYF.

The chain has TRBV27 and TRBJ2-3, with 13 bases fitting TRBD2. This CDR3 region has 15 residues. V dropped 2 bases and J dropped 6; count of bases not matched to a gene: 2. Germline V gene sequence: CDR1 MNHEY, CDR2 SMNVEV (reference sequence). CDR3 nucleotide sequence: TGTGCCAGCAGTTTAAGGACTAGCGGGAGTGATACGCAGTATTTT. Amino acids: CASSLRTSGSDTQYF.

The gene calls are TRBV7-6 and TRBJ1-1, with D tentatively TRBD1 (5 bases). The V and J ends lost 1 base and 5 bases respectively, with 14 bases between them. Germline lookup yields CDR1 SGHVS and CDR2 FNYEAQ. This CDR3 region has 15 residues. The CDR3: CASSLGFGRATEAFF. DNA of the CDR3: TGTGCCAGCAGCTTAGGATTCGGCAGGGCGACTGAAGCTTTCTTT.

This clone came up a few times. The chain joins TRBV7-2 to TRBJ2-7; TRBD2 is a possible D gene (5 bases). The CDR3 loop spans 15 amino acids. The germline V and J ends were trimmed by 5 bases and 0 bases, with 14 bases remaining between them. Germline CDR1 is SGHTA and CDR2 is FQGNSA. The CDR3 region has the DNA TGTGCCAGCAGCGCTTCAGGACTTTCCTCCTACGAGCAGTACTTC. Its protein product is CASSASGLSSYEQYF.

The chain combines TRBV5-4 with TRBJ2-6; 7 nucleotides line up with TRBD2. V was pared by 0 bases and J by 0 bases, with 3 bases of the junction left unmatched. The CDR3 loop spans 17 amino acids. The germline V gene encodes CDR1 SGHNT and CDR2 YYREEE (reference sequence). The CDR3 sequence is CASSLGGGFSGANVLTF. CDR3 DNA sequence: TGTGCCAGCAGCTTGGGCGGGGGATTCTCTGGGGCCAACGTCCTGACTTTC.

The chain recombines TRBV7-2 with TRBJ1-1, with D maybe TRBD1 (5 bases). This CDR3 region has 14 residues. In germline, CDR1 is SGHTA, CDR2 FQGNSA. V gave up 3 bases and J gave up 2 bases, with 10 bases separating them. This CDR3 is CASSFYQGNTEAFF. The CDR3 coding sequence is TGTGCCAGCAGCTTCTACCAGGGCAACACTGAAGCTTTCTTT.

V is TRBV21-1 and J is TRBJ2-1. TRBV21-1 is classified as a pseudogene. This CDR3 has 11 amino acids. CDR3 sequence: CASSKACWEFF. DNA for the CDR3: TGTGCCAGCAGCAAAGCGTGTTGGGAGTTCTTC.

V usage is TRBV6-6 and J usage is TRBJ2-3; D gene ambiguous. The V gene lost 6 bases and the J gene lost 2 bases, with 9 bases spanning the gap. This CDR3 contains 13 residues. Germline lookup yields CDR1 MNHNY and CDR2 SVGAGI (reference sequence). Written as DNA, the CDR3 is TGTGCCAGCAGGCTCGGAGACACAGATACGCAGTATTTT. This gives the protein CASRLGDTDTQYF.

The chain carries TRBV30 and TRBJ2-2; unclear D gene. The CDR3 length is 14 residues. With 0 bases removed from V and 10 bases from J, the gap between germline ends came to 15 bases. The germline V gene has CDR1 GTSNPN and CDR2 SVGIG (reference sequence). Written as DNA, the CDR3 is TGTGCCTGGAGTGTAAATTCCGGTGGAGTGGAGCTGTTTTTT. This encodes CAWSVNSGGVELFF.

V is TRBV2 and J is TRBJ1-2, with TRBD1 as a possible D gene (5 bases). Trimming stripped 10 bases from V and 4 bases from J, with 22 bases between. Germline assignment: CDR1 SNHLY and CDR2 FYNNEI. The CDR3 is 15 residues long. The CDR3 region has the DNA TGTGCCACACCGGGACGAGTTAGAAAGGGCTATGGCTACACCTTC. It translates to CATPGRVRKGYGYTF.

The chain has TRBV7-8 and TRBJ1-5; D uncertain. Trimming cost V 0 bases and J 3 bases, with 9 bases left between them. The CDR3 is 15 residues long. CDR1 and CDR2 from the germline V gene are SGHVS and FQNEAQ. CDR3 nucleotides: TGTGCCAGCAGCTTAGCAGGGTACCCCAATCAGCCCCAGCATTTT. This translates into CASSLAGYPNQPQHF.

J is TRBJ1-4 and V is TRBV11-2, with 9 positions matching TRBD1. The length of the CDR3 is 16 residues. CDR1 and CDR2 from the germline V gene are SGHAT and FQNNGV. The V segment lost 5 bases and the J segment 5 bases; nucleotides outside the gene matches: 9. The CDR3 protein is CASSNVNRGPNEKLFF. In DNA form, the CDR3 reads TGTGCCAGCAGCAACGTTAACAGGGGGCCAAATGAAAAACTGTTTTTT.

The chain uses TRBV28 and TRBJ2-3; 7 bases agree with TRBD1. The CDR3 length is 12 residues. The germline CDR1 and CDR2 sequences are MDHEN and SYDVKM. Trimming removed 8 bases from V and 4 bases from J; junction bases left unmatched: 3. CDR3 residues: CASGTDADTQYF. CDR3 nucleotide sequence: TGTGCCAGCGGGACAGATGCAGATACGCAGTATTTT.

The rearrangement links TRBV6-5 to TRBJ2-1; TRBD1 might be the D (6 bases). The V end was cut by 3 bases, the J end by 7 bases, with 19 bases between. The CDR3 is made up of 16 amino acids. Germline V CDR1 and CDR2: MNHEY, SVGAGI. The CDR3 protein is CASSYGRQVVVNEQFF. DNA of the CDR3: TGTGCCAGCAGTTATGGGAGACAGGTGGTCGTTAATGAGCAGTTCTTC.

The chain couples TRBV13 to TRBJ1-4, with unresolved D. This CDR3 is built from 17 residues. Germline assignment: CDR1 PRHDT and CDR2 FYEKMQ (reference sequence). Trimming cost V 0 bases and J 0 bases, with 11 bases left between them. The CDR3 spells CASSLGSGRATNEKLFF. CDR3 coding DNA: TGTGCCAGCAGCTTAGGCTCCGGCCGTGCAACTAATGAAAAACTGTTTTTT.